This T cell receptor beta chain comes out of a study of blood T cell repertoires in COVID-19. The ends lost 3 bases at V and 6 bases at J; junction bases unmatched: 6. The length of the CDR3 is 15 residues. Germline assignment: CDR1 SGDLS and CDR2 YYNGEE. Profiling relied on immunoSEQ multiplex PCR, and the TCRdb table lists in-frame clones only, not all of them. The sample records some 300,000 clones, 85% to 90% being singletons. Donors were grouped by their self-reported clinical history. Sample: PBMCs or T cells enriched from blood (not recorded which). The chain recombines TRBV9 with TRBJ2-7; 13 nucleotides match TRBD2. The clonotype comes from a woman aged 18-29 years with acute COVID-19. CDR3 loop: CASSAGLAGESEQYF. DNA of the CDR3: TGTGCCAGCAGCGCCGGACTAGCGGGAGAATCCGAGCAGTACTTC.